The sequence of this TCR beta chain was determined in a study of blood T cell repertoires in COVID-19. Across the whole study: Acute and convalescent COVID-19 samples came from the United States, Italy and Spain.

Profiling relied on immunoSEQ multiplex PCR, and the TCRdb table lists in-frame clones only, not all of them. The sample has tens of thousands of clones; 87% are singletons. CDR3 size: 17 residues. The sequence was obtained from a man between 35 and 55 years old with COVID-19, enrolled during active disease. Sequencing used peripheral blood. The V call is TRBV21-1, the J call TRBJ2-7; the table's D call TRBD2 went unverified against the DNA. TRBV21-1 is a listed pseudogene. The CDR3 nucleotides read TGTGCCAGCTGCAGGACCTCTGGGACTAGCGGTTCCTACGAGCAGTACTTC. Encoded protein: CASCRTSGTSGSYEQYF.